This T cell receptor beta chain was identified during a study of blood T cell repertoires in COVID-19. Study-wide context: The United States, Italy and Spain provided the acute and convalescent COVID-19 samples.

Study processing details: The assay estimated nucleated cells by amplifying reference gene primers. The data were produced by immunoSEQ multiplex PCR, yet TCRdb's version contains in-frame clones alone and is incomplete. V, J and clone size are taken as reported in that table, and D and trimming were inferred from the DNA itself. The table has 37,000 or so clones, around nine tenths seen once. This clone was seen once. This sequence was found in a man between 60 and 75 years old with active COVID-19. The sequencing sample was made of peripheral blood.

CDR3 nucleotide sequence: TGTGCCAGCAGTTACCTCGAGGTGGCGGGAGGGCGGAATGAGCAGTTCTTC. This gives the protein CASSYLEVAGGRNEQFF. V is TRBV6-2 or TRBV6-3 and J is TRBJ2-1, with 9 bases lining up with TRBD2. J lost 7 bases, V lost 2 bases, and 12 bases had no gene match. The CDR3 has 17 amino acids. Germline V gives CDR1 MNHEY, CDR2 SVGEGT.